The 29 T cell receptor beta chains below were found in one sample sequenced in a study of blood T cell repertoires in COVID-19. The data were produced by immunoSEQ multiplex PCR, yet TCRdb's version contains in-frame clones alone and is incomplete. The data contain some 120,000 clones, about four fifths of them seen just once; the ten biggest clones take up 16%. The sequenced sample consisted of peripheral blood. The source of these receptors is a woman between 45 and 60 years old with acute or convalescent COVID-19.

V gene TRBV7-7 combines with J gene TRBJ2-5; D gene ambiguous. The CDR3 is 16 amino acids. The germline gives CDR1 SSHAT, CDR2 FNYEAQ (reference sequence). V lost 5 bases, J lost 2 bases, and 18 bases lay in between. The CDR3 DNA follows: TGTGCCAGCAGCCTAGGCAGGATGGTTATACAAGAGACCCAGTACTTC. It codes for CASSLGRMVIQETQYF.

This rearrangement joins TRBV4-1 to TRBJ2-7; D not resolved. Germline V gene lookup returns CDR1 MGHRA and CDR2 YSYEKL. The CDR3 contains 11 residues. V was pared by 3 bases and J by 5 bases, with 5 bases between. The CDR3 bases are TGCGCCAGCAGCCATTTAGACGAGCAGTACTTC. Its translation: CASSHLDEQYF.

This clone appeared once. The chain joins TRBV19 to TRBJ1-5, with 11 positions matching TRBD1. The CDR3 sequence is 15 residues long. The V and J ends lost 4 bases and 6 bases, in that order; junction bases with no gene match: 5. Germline V gene lookup returns CDR1 LNHDA and CDR2 SQIVND (reference sequence). In nucleotides, the CDR3 is TGTGCCAGTAGTACCGGGACAGGGGGAGGTCAGCCCCAGCATTTT. Protein: CASSTGTGGGQPQHF.

The chain carries TRBV5-8 and TRBJ1-5; the D is unclear. V gave up 4 bases and J gave up 3 bases, with 23 bases separating them. Germline CDR1 and CDR2: SGHTS and YDEGEE. The CDR3 has 18 amino acids. The DNA for the CDR3 is TGTGCCAGCAGCCCGATAGCGGGGTCCGGAGTACTCAATCAGCCCCAGCATTTT. It is translated as CASSPIAGSGVLNQPQHF.

This clone was observed a few times. The chain is built from TRBV5-4 and TRBJ2-7, with D possibly being TRBD1 (6 bases). V lost 4 bases and J 1 base, leaving 12 bases between the germline ends. Germline assignment: CDR1 SGHNT and CDR2 YYREEE (reference sequence). The CDR3 sequence is 14 residues long. CDR3: CASSQGGRSYEQYF. CDR3 nucleotides: TGTGCCAGCAGCCAAGGGGGTCGGTCCTACGAGCAGTACTTC.

This chain links TRBV4-2 with TRBJ1-2, with D uncertain. V dropped 0 bases and J dropped 2 bases, with 10 bases sitting between them. The CDR3 spans 15 residues. Germline V CDR1 and CDR2: LGHNA, YNFKEQ. Written as DNA, the CDR3 is TGTGCCAGCAGCCAAGATCAGAATCTCAACTATGGCTACACCTTC. Translated, it gives CASSQDQNLNYGYTF.

This sequence joins TRBV19 and TRBJ1-1, with 10 positions matching TRBD1. The germline CDR1 and CDR2 sequences are LNHDA and SQIVND (reference sequence). V was pared by 7 bases and J by 0 bases, with 8 bases of the junction left unmatched. The CDR3 extends over 16 amino acids. The CDR3: CASKTGTGAMNTEAFF. CDR3 nucleotide sequence: TGTGCCAGTAAGACCGGGACAGGGGCAATGAACACTGAAGCTTTCTTT.

About this clone: The junction differs from germline at one of its ends, possibly a read error. Other DNA variants within this sample encode the same CDR3. The chain joins TRBV6-7 to TRBJ1-2; D is perhaps TRBD1 (6 bases). TRBV6-7 is reported as an ORF; its role is uncertain. The CDR3 spans 16 residues. The CDR3 DNA reads TGTGCCAGCAGTTACGCGGAGTGGGGGGGCGCGGAGGGCTACACCTTT. Protein sequence: CASSYAEWGGAEGYTF.

This chain links TRBV30 with TRBJ1-5; TRBD1 matches 8 bases. The J segment lost 4 bases and the V segment lost 3 bases, leaving 8 bases of the junction unmatched. The CDR3 is 15 amino acids. Germline values: CDR1 GTSNPN, CDR2 SVGIG (reference sequence). The CDR3 sequence is CAWRAGTGSNQPQHF. The CDR3 DNA follows: TGTGCCTGGAGGGCCGGGACAGGTTCGAATCAGCCCCAGCATTTT.

The chain combines TRBV7-3 with TRBJ1-1; D call uncertain. The CDR3 has 13 residues. V was trimmed by 5 bases and J by 5 bases, leaving 12 bases between them. Per germline, CDR1 SGHTA and CDR2 FQGTGA. The CDR3 DNA follows: TGTGCCAGCAGCGTAGTAGCCTCTACTGAAGCTTTCTTT. As protein: CASSVVASTEAFF.

V is TRBV11-3 and J is TRBJ2-1; 7 bases match TRBD2. The length of the CDR3 is 15 residues. Germline V gene sequence: CDR1 SGHNT, CDR2 YENEEA. Losses at the gene ends were 2 bases for V and 2 bases for J; bases not matched to a gene: 3. CDR3 amino acids: CASSLTRGAYNEQFF. The CDR3 DNA sequence: TGTGCCAGCAGCTTAACCCGGGGGGCCTACAATGAGCAGTTCTTC.

With regard to this clone: The same CDR3 arises from other DNA sequences in this sample as well. The chain links TRBV29-1 to TRBJ1-4; 11 positions match TRBD1. Looked up from germline, CDR1 is SQVTM and CDR2 is ANQGSEA. CDR3 length: 14 amino acids. With 3 bases clipped from V and 4 bases from J, the junction kept 1 base outside the gene matches. CDR3 residues: CSVEGTGGNEKLFF. CDR3 nucleotides: TGCAGCGTTGAGGGGACAGGGGGTAATGAAAAACTGTTTTTT.

The chain uses TRBV28 and TRBJ2-2; D is possibly TRBD1 (6 bases). Trimming cost V 5 bases and J 4 bases, with 11 bases left between them. The CDR3 loop spans 14 amino acids. Germline loops: CDR1 MDHEN, CDR2 SYDVKM. CDR3 DNA: TGTGCCAGCAGTGTCGGACAGTCCACCGGGGAGCTGTTTTTT. Amino acid sequence: CASSVGQSTGELFF.

The chain joins TRBV19 to TRBJ1-1; possibly TRBD1 for D (5 bases). V was cut by 1 base and J by 5 bases, with 14 bases left in between. In germline, CDR1 is LNHDA, CDR2 SQIVND (reference sequence). The CDR3 has 15 amino acids. CDR3 bases: TGTGCCAGTAGTATAGTACCAGGGCGGGGGACTGAAGCTTTCTTT. Its translation: CASSIVPGRGTEAFF.

CDR3 loop: CASSLAGTGPTEAFF. CDR3 nucleotides: TGTGCCAGCAGCTTGGCCGGGACAGGGCCAACTGAAGCTTTCTTT. The chain joins TRBV5-4 to TRBJ1-1; 9 bases are a match to TRBD1. The CDR3 is 15 residues long. J gave up 5 bases and V 0 bases, and 5 bases lay outside the gene matches. Germline CDR1 SGHNT, CDR2 YYREEE (reference sequence).

The rearrangement uses TRBV5-4 and TRBJ1-3; possible D gene TRBD1, 5 bases. Germline V gives CDR1 SGHNT, CDR2 YYREEE (reference sequence). This CDR3 has 16 amino acids. Trimming removed 7 bases at V and 0 bases at J, with 17 bases between. The CDR3 sequence: CASWGGWAGSGNTIYF. The CDR3 nucleotides read TGTGCCAGCTGGGGGGGGTGGGCGGGCTCTGGAAACACCATATATTTT. The whole variable domain, filled in from reference TRBV5-4 and TRBJ1-3, reads ETGVTQSPTHLIKTRGQQVTLRCSSQSGHNTVSWYQQALGQGPQFIFQYYREEENGRGNFPPRFSGLQFPNYSSELNVNALELDDSALYLCASWGGWAGSGNTIYFGEGSWLTVV.

The rearrangement joins TRBV14 to TRBJ1-1, with D perhaps TRBD1 (6 bases). The V end was cut by 6 bases, the J end by 10 bases, with 18 bases between. The germline CDR1 and CDR2 sequences are SGHDN and FVKESK. This CDR3 is built from 13 residues. CDR3 DNA sequence: TGTGCCAGCAGACCCACAGGGAGTAGTGGAGCTTTCTTT. The encoded protein is CASRPTGSSGAFF.

The rearrangement joins TRBV28 to TRBJ1-6; no reliable D call. The CDR3 length is 14 residues. CDR1 and CDR2 (germline): MDHEN, SYDVKM. The ends were cut back, 8 bases at V and 4 bases at J, with 12 bases in the middle. CDR3 coding DNA: TGTGCCAGCCACCATCGAGGGTATAATTCACCCCTCCACTTT. Protein sequence: CASHHRGYNSPLHF.

This chain links TRBV9 with TRBJ1-3; 7 bases map to TRBD1. Germline CDR1 SGDLS, CDR2 YYNGEE. The CDR3 has 15 residues. Germline trimming cut 3 bases from V and 1 base from J; bases unmatched to any gene: 4. Here the CDR3 reads CASSATTGSGNTIYF. The CDR3 bases are TGTGCCAGCAGCGCGACGACAGGGTCTGGAAACACCATATATTTT.

The chain links TRBV5-1 to TRBJ1-1, with 10 nucleotides matching TRBD1. The V gene's germline CDR1 is SGHRS and CDR2 YFSETQ. The CDR3 spans 17 residues. Trimming removed 7 bases from V and 4 bases from J; junction bases left unmatched: 16. The CDR3 DNA is TGCGCCAGCGGACTCAAGACAGGGGGCGCGAGTACCACTGAAGCTTTCTTT. This codes for CASGLKTGGASTTEAFF.

The V gene is TRBV12-3 or TRBV12-4, the J gene TRBJ2-2; D call uncertain. V gave up 5 bases and J gave up 5 bases, with 3 bases separating them. This CDR3 is 11 amino acids long. CDR3: CASSQTGELFF. In nucleotides, the CDR3 is TGTGCCAGCAGTCAAACCGGGGAGCTGTTTTTT.

The chain couples TRBV6-2 or TRBV6-3 to TRBJ2-2; 11 bases are shared with TRBD2. V lost 5 bases, J lost 1 base, and 0 bases stayed unmatched. This CDR3 is 15 amino acids long. Looked up from germline, CDR1 is MNHEY and CDR2 is SVGEGT. The DNA for the CDR3 is TGTGCCAGCAGTCTAGCGGGGGGGAACACCGGGGAGCTGTTTTTT. Translation gives CASSLAGGNTGELFF.

This chain connects TRBV5-6 to TRBJ1-4; 9 bases align to TRBD1. There are 18 residues in the CDR3. V lost 0 bases and J lost 0; bases outside the gene matches: 6. Germline V gene lookup returns CDR1 SGHDT and CDR2 YYEEEE. The CDR3 sequence: CASSLGTGGVTTNEKLFF. The CDR3 DNA reads TGTGCCAGCAGCTTGGGAACAGGGGGCGTTACAACTAATGAAAAACTGTTTTTT.

This rearrangement joins TRBV9 to TRBJ1-2; TRBD1 agrees at 11 bases. Germline CDR1 is SGDLS and CDR2 is YYNGEE. V lost 5 bases and J lost 1; bases outside the gene matches: 16. The CDR3 sequence is 19 residues long. CDR3 bases: TGTGCCAGCAGATCAGAACCCGGGACAGGGGGGGGTCATAACTATGGCTACACCTTC. Its translation is CASRSEPGTGGGHNYGYTF.

This clone has a handful of counts. The rearrangement links TRBV6-6 to TRBJ1-6, with TRBD1 as a possible D gene (5 bases). The V gene's germline CDR1 is MNHNY and CDR2 SVGAGI (reference sequence). The germline V and J ends were trimmed by 5 bases and 9 bases, with 11 bases remaining between them. This CDR3 is built from 13 residues. The CDR3 DNA sequence: TGTGCCAGCAGTACGGGGGTACGTTCACCCCTCCACTTT. Amino acids: CASSTGVRSPLHF.

The CDR3 bases are TGTGCCAGCAGCTTAGGGCAGGGCCCTAATTCACCCCTCCACTTT. It codes for CASSLGQGPNSPLHF. The V and J genes are TRBV7-6 and TRBJ1-6, with D tentatively TRBD1 (5 bases). CDR3 length: 15 residues. Per the germline V gene, CDR1 is SGHVS and CDR2 is FNYEAQ. The V gene lost 1 base and the J gene lost 6 bases, with 10 bases spanning the gap.

The V call is TRBV29-1, the J call TRBJ2-7; 9 bases are shared with TRBD1. The CDR3 consists of 13 residues. V trimming: 2 bases; J trimming: 5 bases; junction bases outside the gene matches: 4. In germline, CDR1 is SQVTM, CDR2 ANQGSEA. The CDR3 loop reads CSVERDRDNEQYF. The CDR3 DNA reads as TGCAGCGTTGAACGGGACAGGGACAACGAGCAGTACTTC.

The chain joins TRBV6-5 to TRBJ1-2, with TRBD1 matching 7 bases. This CDR3 has 14 amino acids. Germline V gives CDR1 MNHEY, CDR2 SVGAGI. Trimming removed 6 bases from V and 2 bases from J; junction bases left unmatched: 6. CDR3 loop: CASRLTGNNYGYTF. The CDR3 region has the DNA TGTGCCAGCAGATTGACAGGGAACAACTATGGCTACACCTTC.

J is TRBJ1-2 and V is TRBV19; 10 bases align to TRBD1. Trimming took 4 bases from V and 7 from J; bases not matched to a gene: 3. The CDR3 consists of 13 residues. Germline V gene lookup returns CDR1 LNHDA and CDR2 SQIVND (reference sequence). CDR3 sequence: CASSSGQGVGYTF. In DNA, the CDR3 is TGTGCCAGTAGTAGCGGACAGGGGGTTGGCTACACCTTC.